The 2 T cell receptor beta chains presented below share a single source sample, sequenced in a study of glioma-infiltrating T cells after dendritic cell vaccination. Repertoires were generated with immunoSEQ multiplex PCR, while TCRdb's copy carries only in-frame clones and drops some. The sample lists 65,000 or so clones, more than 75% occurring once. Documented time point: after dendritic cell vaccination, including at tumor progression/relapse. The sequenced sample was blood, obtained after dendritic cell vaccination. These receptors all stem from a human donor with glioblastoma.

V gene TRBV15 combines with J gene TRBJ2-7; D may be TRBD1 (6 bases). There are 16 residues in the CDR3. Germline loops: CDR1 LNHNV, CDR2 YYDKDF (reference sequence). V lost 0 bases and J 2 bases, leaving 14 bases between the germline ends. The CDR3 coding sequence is TGTGCCACCAGCAGAGATGGGGTGGGGGCTGCCTACGAGCAGTACTTC. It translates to CATSRDGVGAAYEQYF.

For the CDR3, the DNA is TGCGCCAGCAGCTTGGGCGGGACAGGAGTTGGCTACACCTTC. Protein sequence: CASSLGGTGVGYTF. The chain couples TRBV5-1 to TRBJ1-2; TRBD1 agrees at 8 bases. This CDR3 contains 14 residues. V was pared by 0 bases and J by 7 bases, with 5 bases of the junction left unmatched. CDR1 and CDR2 from the germline V gene are SGHRS and YFSETQ.